This T cell receptor beta chain was documented in a study of shared clonotypes between healthy human individuals. General study results and limits: Generation probabilities of non-shared clonotypes were lower (relative to those shared by all four donors).

Using immunoSEQ multiplex PCR, the repertoire was profiled, and TCRdb retains in-frame clones only, with some absent. The data show approximately 400,000 clones, about 97% seen once. Germline CDR1 MNHNY, CDR2 SVGAGI (reference sequence). The germline V and J ends were trimmed by 5 bases and 3 bases, with 10 bases remaining between them. The CDR3 covers 13 residues. Both CD45RO+ cells and CCR7-negative CD45RA+ TemRA cells were combined to make up CD8 memory. Comment on this clone: Its target is not known.

This receptor was obtained from a man aged 25-40 years in good health. V gene TRBV6-6 combines with J gene TRBJ2-5, with a weak D call TRBD2 (6 bases). Sequenced input: memory CD8+ T cells sorted from blood. Subset: CD45RO+ cells pooled with CCR7-negative TemRA cells. The CDR3 coding sequence is TGTGCCAGCAGTGACGGAGGGAAAGAGACCCAGTACTTC. Translation: CASSDGGKETQYF.